The 30 T cell receptor beta chains reported below all come from one sample, sequenced in a study of response to subunit inactivated influenza vaccine. From the RT-PCR reads, TCRdb called clonotypes with MiXCR, one entry per CDR3 protein. Of roughly 550,000 distinct CDR3 sequences listed, approximately 24% are singletons. The sample was also reused in another study, on T cells expressing NK-cell markers. This second study says: For TCR beta, cDNA was produced by 5'RACE template switching with UMIs.

Sequenced material: CD4+ T cells sorted from PBMCs, taken 11 to 12 days after vaccination. The source of these receptors is a man in his forties or fifties who received an inactivated influenza vaccine.

This sequence joins TRBV4-2 and TRBJ2-1, with 8 positions matching TRBD2. The CDR3 is 13 amino acids. Looked up from germline, CDR1 is LGHNA and CDR2 is YNFKEQ. Trimming cost V 9 bases and J 0 bases; bases outside gene matches: 1. CDR3 sequence reads: CASSGASYNEQFF. The CDR3 DNA is TGTGCCAGTAGCGGGGCCTCCTACAATGAGCAGTTCTTC.

The chain joins TRBV27 to TRBJ2-5; 14 bases match TRBD2. After removal of 5 bases from V and 5 bases from J, the junction contained 7 bases not matched to a gene. Germline values: CDR1 MNHEY, CDR2 SMNVEV (reference sequence). CDR3 length: 16 residues. The CDR3 region is CASSPRTSGRWETQYF. CDR3 in DNA: TGTGCCAGCAGTCCGAGGACTAGCGGGAGGTGGGAGACCCAGTACTTC.

This sequence joins TRBV4-2 and TRBJ1-4; D is perhaps TRBD1 (6 bases). Germline-derived CDR1 and CDR2 are LGHNA and YNFKEQ. This CDR3 is 16 amino acids long. Trimming left V 1 base short and J 5 bases short, with 14 bases between. The CDR3 DNA sequence: TGTGCCAGCAGCCAAGGGGTACAGGGAGGAAATGAAAAACTGTTTTTT. Protein: CASSQGVQGGNEKLFF.

This clonotype was found a few times. V gene TRBV11-2 combines with J gene TRBJ2-5; D possibly corresponds to TRBD1 (6 bases). The CDR3 covers 14 residues. Trimming cost V 6 bases and J 5 bases, with 16 bases left between them. The germline gives CDR1 SGHAT, CDR2 FQNNGV. Here the CDR3 DNA reads TGTGCCAGCAGTGGGGGCCTAGAGGGTGAGACCCAGTACTTC. It codes for CASSGGLEGETQYF.

This clonotype was seen only once. The rearrangement uses TRBV28 and TRBJ2-5; tentative D call: TRBD2 (7 bases). V was trimmed by 6 bases and J by 3 bases, leaving 17 bases between them. The CDR3 is 15 amino acids. Germline-derived CDR1 and CDR2 are MDHEN and SYDVKM. CDR3 nucleotide sequence: TGTGCCAGCAGAACTGGAGGGGGGGAAGAAGAGACCCAGTACTTC. Its protein product is CASRTGGGEEETQYF.

This rearrangement joins TRBV9 to TRBJ2-1; 7 bases are a match to TRBD2. The CDR3 has 14 amino acids. V dropped 5 bases and J dropped 5; count of bases not matched to a gene: 7. CDR1 and CDR2 from the germline V gene are SGDLS and YYNGEE. CDR3 DNA sequence: TGTGCCAGCAGTGGACGGGAGGCTAACAATGAGCAGTTCTTC. Translation: CASSGREANNEQFF.

The V gene is TRBV5-1, the J gene TRBJ2-1, with a weak D call TRBD2 (5 bases). With 7 bases removed from V and 5 bases from J, the gap between germline ends came to 19 bases. Per germline, CDR1 SGHRS and CDR2 YFSETQ. The CDR3 runs to 15 residues. In nucleotides, the CDR3 is TGCGCCAGCGCCCCCTCTAGCATTACCCACAATGAGCAGTTCTTC. Translating it yields CASAPSSITHNEQFF.

V and J are TRBV4-2 and TRBJ2-1; 7 bases fit TRBD2. The J segment lost 1 base and the V segment lost 4 bases, leaving 7 bases of the junction unmatched. Germline lookup yields CDR1 LGHNA and CDR2 YNFKEQ. The CDR3 consists of 16 residues. CDR3 coding DNA: TGTGCCAGCAGCCGGGGAGGGCTAGTATCCTACAATGAGCAGTTCTTC. It yields the protein CASSRGGLVSYNEQFF.

The chain has TRBV2 and TRBJ2-1; 7 nucleotides agree with TRBD1. This CDR3 has 12 residues. With V trimmed by 8 bases and J by 13 bases, 11 bases remained unmatched. Germline values: CDR1 SNHLY, CDR2 FYNNEI. CDR3 sequence reads: CASERQGINQFF. Written as DNA, the CDR3 is TGTGCCAGCGAAAGACAGGGAATAAATCAGTTCTTC.

The rearrangement uses TRBV11-2 and TRBJ1-3; D unresolved. With 3 bases removed from V and 0 bases from J, the gap between germline ends came to 18 bases. The CDR3 sequence is 18 residues long. Germline CDR1 SGHAT, CDR2 FQNNGV. CDR3 region: CASSFSTPTQSSGNTIYF. The CDR3 nucleotides are TGTGCCAGCAGCTTTTCTACTCCGACGCAATCCTCTGGAAACACCATATATTTT.

This clonotype was recorded at least ten times. The chain couples TRBV29-1 to TRBJ2-5, with 10 positions matching TRBD1. CDR1 SQVTM and CDR2 ANQGSEA come from the germline V gene. The length of the CDR3 is 14 residues. The J segment lost 3 bases and the V segment lost 4 bases, leaving 5 bases of the junction unmatched. This CDR3 is CSVGGQGGEETQYF. CDR3 DNA: TGCAGCGTTGGCGGACAGGGGGGGGAAGAGACCCAGTACTTC.

This clonotype has more than one count but fewer than ten. The chain couples TRBV18 to TRBJ1-2; D is possibly TRBD1 (5 bases). From germline, CDR1 is KGHSH and CDR2 LQKENI. With 8 bases removed from V and 3 bases from J, the gap between germline ends came to 16 bases. CDR3 length: 14 residues. The CDR3 reads CASGRGRPDYGYTF. The CDR3 DNA follows: TGTGCCAGCGGTAGGGGACGGCCGGACTATGGCTACACCTTC.

The chain uses TRBV6-6 and TRBJ1-5; D gene ambiguous. In germline, CDR1 is MNHNY, CDR2 SVGAGI (reference sequence). The CDR3 sequence is 13 residues long. V shed 4 bases and J shed 6 bases, with 10 bases lying between them. CDR3 sequence reads: CASSLQDAQPQHF. The CDR3 coding sequence is TGTGCCAGCAGTTTGCAGGACGCTCAGCCCCAGCATTTT.

This rearrangement joins TRBV6-2 or TRBV6-3 to TRBJ2-1, with 11 bases identical to TRBD2. The CDR3 covers 16 residues. The V and J ends lost 2 bases and 4 bases, in that order; junction bases with no gene match: 4. Germline lookup yields CDR1 MNHEY and CDR2 SVGEGT. This CDR3 is CASSYGLAGGYNEQFF. DNA of the CDR3: TGTGCCAGCAGTTACGGGCTAGCGGGGGGTTACAATGAGCAGTTCTTC.

This clonotype has just a few counts. V usage is TRBV7-2 and J usage is TRBJ1-1; no reliable D call. V was pared by 6 bases and J by 1 base, with 18 bases between. The CDR3 loop spans 16 amino acids. Germline V gives CDR1 SGHTA, CDR2 FQGNSA. The CDR3 region has the DNA TGTGCCAGCAGATTAAGGGTGGCGGGGTCGAACACTGAAGCTTTCTTT. Translated: CASRLRVAGSNTEAFF.

As to this clonotype: A much larger clone lies one base from this, so it may be a read error. The V call is TRBV11-2, the J call TRBJ2-3; TRBD1 matches 7 bases. CDR3 size: 15 residues. CDR1 is SGHAT, CDR2 FQNNGV, per germline. CDR3 protein: CACSLTGSSTDTQYF. DNA for the CDR3: TGTGCCTGCAGCTTGACAGGGTCTAGCACAGATACGCAGTATTTT.

This clonotype was counted between two and nine times. V gene TRBV5-1 combines with J gene TRBJ2-7; the D gene is possibly TRBD1 (5 bases). Per the germline V gene, CDR1 is SGHRS and CDR2 is YFSETQ. The V end lost 2 bases, the J end lost 7 bases, and 19 bases lay between the germline ends. The CDR3 runs 15 residues. CDR3 in amino acids: CASSFTSPGALEQYF. The CDR3 region has the DNA TGCGCCAGCAGCTTTACAAGCCCTGGGGCGCTTGAGCAGTACTTC.

The J gene is TRBJ2-1, the V gene TRBV29-1, with D perhaps TRBD2 (5 bases). V lost 7 bases, J lost 4 bases, and 17 bases lay in between. Germline V lookup: CDR1 SQVTM, CDR2 ANQGSEA. This CDR3 contains 14 residues. CDR3 sequence: CSGRVRESYNEQFF. The CDR3 nucleotides read TGCAGCGGACGGGTCCGGGAATCTTACAATGAGCAGTTCTTC.

This clonotype has more than one count but fewer than ten. The CDR3 DNA sequence: TGTGCCAGCAGTCCAGATCCGACAGGGTGGAATTCACCCCTCCACTTT. This gives the protein CASSPDPTGWNSPLHF. The chain couples TRBV6-1 to TRBJ1-6, with TRBD1 matching 7 bases. Germline-derived CDR1 and CDR2 are MNHNS and SASEGT. The junction had 11 bases not matched to a gene; V was cut back by 5 bases and J by 7 bases. The CDR3 extends over 16 amino acids.

The chain is built from TRBV10-3 and TRBJ2-7; 14 nucleotides align to TRBD2. With 6 bases clipped from V and 5 bases from J, the junction kept 6 bases outside the gene matches. Germline V gene data show CDR1 as ENHRY and CDR2 as SYGVKD. This CDR3 comprises 15 residues. The chain's CDR3 is CAIRETSGRAHEQYF. The CDR3 bases are TGTGCCATCAGAGAGACTAGCGGGAGGGCCCACGAGCAGTACTTC.

The V and J genes are TRBV20-1 and TRBJ2-3; D is unresolved. CDR1 and CDR2 (germline): DFQATT, SNEGSKA (reference sequence). V lost 6 bases, J lost 6 bases, and 16 bases lay in between. The CDR3 is made up of 13 amino acids. The CDR3 loop is CSARNPGPDTQYF. In DNA form, the CDR3 reads TGCAGTGCGCGAAACCCAGGCCCGGATACGCAGTATTTT.

This chain joins TRBV27 and TRBJ2-7; D perhaps matches TRBD2 (5 bases). The CDR3 length is 14 residues. Germline V CDR1 and CDR2: MNHEY, SMNVEV (reference sequence). The germline V and J ends were trimmed by 3 bases and 1 base, with 10 bases remaining between them. Here the CDR3 DNA reads TGTGCCAGCAGTTTTCTACTAGGGTCCTACGAGCAGTACTTC. It translates to CASSFLLGSYEQYF.

This clonotype was recorded many times. The genes are TRBV24-1 and TRBJ2-1; D possibly corresponds to TRBD2 (5 bases). With 1 base removed from V and 9 bases from J, the gap between germline ends came to 9 bases. Germline-derived CDR1 and CDR2 are KGHDR and SFDVKD. This CDR3 comprises 13 residues. CDR3 residues: CATSDLGGGEQFF. For the CDR3, the DNA is TGTGCCACCAGTGATTTAGGTGGAGGTGAGCAGTTCTTC.

This clonotype occurred a few times. This chain joins TRBV6-5 and TRBJ1-5; the D is unclear. CDR1 and CDR2 from the germline V gene are MNHEY and SVGAGI. V gave up 4 bases and J gave up 2 bases, with 9 bases separating them. This CDR3 spans 14 amino acids. The CDR3 spells CASSSGIGNQPQHF. CDR3 nucleotides: TGTGCCAGCAGTTCTGGGATCGGCAATCAGCCCCAGCATTTT.

There are a few counts of this clonotype. The gene calls are TRBV18 and TRBJ2-7; D call uncertain. Germline V gene lookup returns CDR1 KGHSH and CDR2 LQKENI. The V end lost 3 bases, the J end lost 2 bases, and 17 bases lay between the germline ends. The CDR3 runs 16 residues. Written as DNA, the CDR3 is TGTGCCAGCTCACCGCTGCTATCGATCGATACCTACGAGCAGTACTTC. Translating gives CASSPLLSIDTYEQYF.

V and J are TRBV5-1 and TRBJ2-2; D may be TRBD1 (6 bases). Trimming took 3 bases from V and 0 from J, leaving 9 bases between them. The V gene's germline CDR1 is SGHRS and CDR2 YFSETQ. The CDR3 loop spans 15 amino acids. In DNA, the CDR3 is TGCGCCAGCAGCTGGACAGCAACGAACACCGGGGAGCTGTTTTTT. It codes for CASSWTATNTGELFF.

The chain joins TRBV3-1 to TRBJ2-1; tentatively, D is TRBD1 (5 bases). Germline values: CDR1 LGHDT, CDR2 YNNKEL (reference sequence). This CDR3 has 16 amino acids. The V and J ends lost 1 base and 1 base respectively, with 11 bases between them. The CDR3 is CASSQGRQGSYNEQFF. Written as DNA, the CDR3 is TGTGCCAGCAGCCAAGGTCGCCAGGGTTCCTACAATGAGCAGTTCTTC.

The chain has TRBV15 and TRBJ2-1, with TRBD2 as a possible D gene (7 bases). V lost 7 bases, J lost 0 bases, and 13 bases lay in between. CDR1 is LNHNV, CDR2 YYDKDF, per germline (reference sequence). The CDR3 is 15 amino acids. CDR3 region: CATTTGGPSYNEQFF. The CDR3 coding sequence is TGTGCCACCACGACGGGGGGCCCCTCCTACAATGAGCAGTTCTTC.

The V call is TRBV29-1, the J call TRBJ2-2; 7 bases map to TRBD2. The CDR3 consists of 12 residues. Trimming took 7 bases from V and 5 from J; bases not matched to a gene: 4. The germline CDR1 and CDR2 sequences are SQVTM and ANQGSEA. The CDR3 region has the DNA TGCAGCGGCGGGAGAGGGACCGGGGAGCTGTTTTTT. Protein product: CSGGRGTGELFF.

This clonotype was seen only a few times. The chain has TRBV30 and TRBJ1-1; 9 bases map to TRBD1. Looked up from germline, CDR1 is GTSNPN and CDR2 is SVGIG (reference sequence). This CDR3 has 15 amino acids. J gave up 1 base and V 3 bases, and 6 bases lay outside the gene matches. CDR3 sequence (DNA): TGTGCCTGGAGGGCTCCGGGACAGGGGAACACTGAAGCTTTCTTT. This codes for CAWRAPGQGNTEAFF.